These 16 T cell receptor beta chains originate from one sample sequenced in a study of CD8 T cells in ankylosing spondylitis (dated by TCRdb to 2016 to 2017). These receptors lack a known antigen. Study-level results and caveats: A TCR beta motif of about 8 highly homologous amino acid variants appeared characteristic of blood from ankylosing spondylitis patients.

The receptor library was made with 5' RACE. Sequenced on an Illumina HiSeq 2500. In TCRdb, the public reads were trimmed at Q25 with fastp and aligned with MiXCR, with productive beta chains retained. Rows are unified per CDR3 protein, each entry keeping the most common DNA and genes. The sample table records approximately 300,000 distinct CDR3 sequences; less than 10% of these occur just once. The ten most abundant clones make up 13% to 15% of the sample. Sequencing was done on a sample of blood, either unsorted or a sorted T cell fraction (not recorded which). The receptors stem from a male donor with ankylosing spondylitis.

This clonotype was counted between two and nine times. The chain's CDR3 is CSVWNSREKLFF. The CDR3, as DNA: TGCAGCGTATGGAATTCGCGGGAAAAACTGTTTTTT. The rearrangement joins TRBV29-1 to TRBJ1-4; D is ambiguous. Germline loops: CDR1 SQVTM, CDR2 ANQGSEA. The CDR3 loop spans 12 amino acids. Trimming removed 6 bases from V and 8 bases from J, with 13 bases in between.

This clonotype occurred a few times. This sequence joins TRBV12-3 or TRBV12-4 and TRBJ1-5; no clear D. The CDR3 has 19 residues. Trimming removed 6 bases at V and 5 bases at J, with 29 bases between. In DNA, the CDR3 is TGTGCCAGCAGGGCCGGCGACATTGTCAGCCAGGTGGAATATCAGCCCCAGCATTTT. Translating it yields CASRAGDIVSQVEYQPQHF.

The chain's CDR3 is CASNLSQLIYEQYF. CDR3 bases: TGCGCCAGCAATCTCAGCCAGCTGATCTACGAGCAGTACTTC. The V gene is TRBV5-1, the J gene TRBJ2-7; D remains unclear. Deletions cut 6 bases from V and 3 bases from J, with 16 bases between. CDR1 and CDR2 (germline): SGHRS, YFSETQ. This CDR3 comprises 14 residues.

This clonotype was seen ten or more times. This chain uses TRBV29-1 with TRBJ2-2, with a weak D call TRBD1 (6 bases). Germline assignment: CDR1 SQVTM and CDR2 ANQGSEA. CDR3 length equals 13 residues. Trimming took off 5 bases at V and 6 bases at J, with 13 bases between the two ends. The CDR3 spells CSVRQVSPGELFF. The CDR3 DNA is TGCAGCGTTAGACAGGTCTCGCCCGGGGAGCTGTTTTTT.

The CDR3 loop is CASSQRSWDTGELFF. The CDR3 coding sequence is TGTGCCAGCAGTCAGAGATCCTGGGACACCGGGGAGCTGTTTTTT. The chain carries TRBV6-4 and TRBJ2-2, with D uncertain. Germline lookup yields CDR1 MRHNA and CDR2 SNTAGT. The CDR3 length is 15 residues. Deletions cut 5 bases from V and 3 bases from J, with 13 bases between.

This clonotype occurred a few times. This chain's CDR3 is CASSWNRGDNQPQHF. In DNA, the CDR3 is TGTGCCAGCAGCTGGAACAGGGGCGACAATCAGCCCCAGCATTTT. The chain employs TRBV7-2 and TRBJ1-5; 7 bases agree with TRBD1. Germline CDR1 reads SGHTA; CDR2 reads FQGNSA. The CDR3 spans 15 residues. The J segment lost 3 bases and the V segment lost 4 bases, leaving 6 bases of the junction unmatched. Looking up the rest from reference TRBV7-2 and TRBJ1-5 gives the full variable domain: GAGVSQSPSNKVTEKGKDVELRCDPISGHTALYWYRQSLGQGLEFLIYFQGNSAPDKSGLPSDRFSAERTGGSVSTLTIQRTQQEDSAVYLCASSWNRGDNQPQHFGDGTRLSIL.

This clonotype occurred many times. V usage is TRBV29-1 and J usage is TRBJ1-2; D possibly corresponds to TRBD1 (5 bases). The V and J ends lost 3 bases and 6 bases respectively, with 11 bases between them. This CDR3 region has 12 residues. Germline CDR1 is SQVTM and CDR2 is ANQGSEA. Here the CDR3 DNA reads TGCAGCGTTGATCGGCAGGGTGATGGCTACACCTTC. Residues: CSVDRQGDGYTF.

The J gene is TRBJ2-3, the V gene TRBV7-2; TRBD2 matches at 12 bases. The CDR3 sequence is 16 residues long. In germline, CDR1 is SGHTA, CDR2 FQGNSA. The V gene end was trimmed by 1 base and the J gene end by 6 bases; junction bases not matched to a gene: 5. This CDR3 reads CASSLGLAGEGDTQYF. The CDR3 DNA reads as TGTGCCAGCAGCTTAGGACTAGCGGGAGAGGGGGATACGCAGTATTTT.

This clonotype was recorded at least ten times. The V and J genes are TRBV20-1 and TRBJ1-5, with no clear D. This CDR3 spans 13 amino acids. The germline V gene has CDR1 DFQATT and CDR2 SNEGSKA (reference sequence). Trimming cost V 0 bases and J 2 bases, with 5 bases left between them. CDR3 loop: CSAREPGNQPQHF. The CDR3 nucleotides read TGCAGTGCTAGAGAACCGGGCAATCAGCCCCAGCATTTT.

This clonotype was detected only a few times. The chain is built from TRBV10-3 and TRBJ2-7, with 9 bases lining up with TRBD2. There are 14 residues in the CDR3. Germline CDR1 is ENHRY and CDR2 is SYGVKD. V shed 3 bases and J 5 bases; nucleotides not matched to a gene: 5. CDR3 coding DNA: TGTGCCATCAGTGAACTTAGCGGGAGCGACGAGCAGTACTTC. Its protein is CAISELSGSDEQYF.

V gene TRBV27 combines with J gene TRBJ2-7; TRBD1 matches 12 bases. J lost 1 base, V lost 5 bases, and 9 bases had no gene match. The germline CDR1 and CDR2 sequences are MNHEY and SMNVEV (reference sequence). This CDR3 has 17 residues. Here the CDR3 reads CASSLRGTGGRSYEQYF. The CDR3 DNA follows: TGTGCCAGCAGTCTCCGAGGGACAGGGGGCCGATCCTACGAGCAGTACTTC.

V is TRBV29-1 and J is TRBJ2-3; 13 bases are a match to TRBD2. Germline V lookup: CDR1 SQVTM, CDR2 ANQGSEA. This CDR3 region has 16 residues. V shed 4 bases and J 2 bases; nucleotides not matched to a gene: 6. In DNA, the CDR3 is TGCAGCGTTGGCCGGGGACTAGCGGGGTACACAGATACGCAGTATTTT. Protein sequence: CSVGRGLAGYTDTQYF.

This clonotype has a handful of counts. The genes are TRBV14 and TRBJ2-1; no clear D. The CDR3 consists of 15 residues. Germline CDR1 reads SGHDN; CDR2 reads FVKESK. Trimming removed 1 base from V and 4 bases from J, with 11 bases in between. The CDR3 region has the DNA TGTGCCAGCAGCCAAGTAATCAGACCTTACAATGAGCAGTTCTTC. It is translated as CASSQVIRPYNEQFF.

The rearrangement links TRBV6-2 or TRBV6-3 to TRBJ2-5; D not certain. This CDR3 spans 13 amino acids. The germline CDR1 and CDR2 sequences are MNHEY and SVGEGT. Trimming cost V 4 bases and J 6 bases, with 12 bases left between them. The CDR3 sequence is CASSWIGVQTQYF. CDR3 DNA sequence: TGTGCCAGCAGTTGGATTGGGGTACAGACCCAGTACTTC.

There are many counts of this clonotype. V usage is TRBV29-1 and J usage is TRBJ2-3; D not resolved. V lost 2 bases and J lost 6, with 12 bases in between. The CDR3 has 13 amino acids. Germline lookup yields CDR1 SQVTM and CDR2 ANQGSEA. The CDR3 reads CSVERLVSDTQYF. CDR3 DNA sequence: TGCAGCGTTGAAAGGCTAGTTTCGGATACGCAGTATTTT.

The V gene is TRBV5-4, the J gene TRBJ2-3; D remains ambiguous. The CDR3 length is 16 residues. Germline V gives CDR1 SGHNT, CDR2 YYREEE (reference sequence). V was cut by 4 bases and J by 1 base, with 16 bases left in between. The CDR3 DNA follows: TGTGCCAGCAGCCCGGACCTTACAGTGGGCACAGATACGCAGTATTTT. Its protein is CASSPDLTVGTDTQYF.